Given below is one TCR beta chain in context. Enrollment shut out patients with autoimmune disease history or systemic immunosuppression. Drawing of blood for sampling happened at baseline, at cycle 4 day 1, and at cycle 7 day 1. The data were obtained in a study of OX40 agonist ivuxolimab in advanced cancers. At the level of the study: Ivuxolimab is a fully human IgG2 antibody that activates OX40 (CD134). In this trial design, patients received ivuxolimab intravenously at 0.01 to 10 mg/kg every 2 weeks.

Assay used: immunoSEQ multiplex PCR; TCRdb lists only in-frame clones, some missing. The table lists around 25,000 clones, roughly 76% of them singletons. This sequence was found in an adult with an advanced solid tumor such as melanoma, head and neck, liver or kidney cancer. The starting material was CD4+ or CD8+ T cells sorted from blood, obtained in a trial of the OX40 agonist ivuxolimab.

The CDR3 bases are TGCGCCAGCAGCCAAGAGACGGGCAGAGGTTCACCCCTCCACTTT. Amino acid sequence: CASSQETGRGSPLHF. The chain is built from TRBV4-3 and TRBJ1-6; no clear D gene. V shed 0 bases and J shed 9 bases, with 12 bases lying between them. This CDR3 contains 15 residues. The germline CDR1 and CDR2 sequences are LGHNA and YSLEER.